The clone carrying this TCR beta chain was detected only a few times. As processed by the authors: Using reference gene primer amplification, nucleated cell counts were estimated. Profiled with immunoSEQ multiplex PCR; TCRdb holds only in-frame clones, not every one. V and J calls and clone size are as listed in that table; D and trimming were resolved from the DNA. The data hold fewer than 50,000 clones, with roughly 70% observed a single time. V was cut by 6 bases and J by 4 bases, with 17 bases left in between. This CDR3 contains 15 residues. Per germline, CDR1 SGHTA and CDR2 FQGNSA. These data are taken from a study of blood T cell repertoires in COVID-19.

The sequencing input was peripheral blood. This chain connects TRBV7-2 to TRBJ2-3, with a possible D match to TRBD1 (6 bases). This TCR was sampled from a man at least 80 years old with acute or convalescent COVID-19. CDR3 in DNA: TGTGCCAGCAGTCTTTCCCCAGGGGTGGCAGATACGCAGTATTTT. Translating it yields CASSLSPGVADTQYF.